Here is one TCR beta chain with its context. Its antigen is still unknown. The PCR had 60 Vbeta and 13 Jbeta primers. Measured with immunoSEQ multiplex PCR; TCRdb has only the in-frame clones, and not every one. The table has around 200,000 clones, around four fifths seen once. This record comes from a study of cytomegalovirus exposure and HLA in healthy donors. The germline V and J ends were trimmed by 5 bases and 6 bases, with 26 bases remaining between them. Germline CDR1 reads SGHTA; CDR2 reads FQGNSA. CDR3 length equals 17 residues. Study-level results: Per a later analysis, under 20,000 TCR beta sequences showed association with HLA alleles at 0.05 false discovery rate.

What was sequenced was PBMCs. This chain joins TRBV7-2 and TRBJ2-7, with D maybe TRBD1 (6 bases). The TCR originated in a man aged 45-65 years in good health and CMV-seronegative. The CDR3 sequence is CASSPQGPGLRNSEQYF. CDR3 in DNA: TGTGCCAGCAGCCCCCAGGGGCCCGGGCTTAGAAATAGCGAGCAGTACTTC.